This T cell receptor (beta chain) was identified in a study of blood T cells in healthy people across ages (dated by TCRdb to the mid-2010s). Background on the whole study: In model experiments, template switching captured roughly one uniquely barcoded TCR beta cDNA molecule for every two T cells. To avoid experimental bias, donors of different ages were spread randomly across the sequencing lanes. Two additional independent replicas of 1 million unique cDNA reads from the same blood draw were analyzed for two donors (one aged 18 to 30 and one aged 80 or older). Donors were grouped into four age groups: young (average about 15 years), middle-aged (39), aged (around 60) and long-lived (approximately 78). The study measured age-related changes in TCR beta repertoire diversity using deep sequencing normalized with unique cDNA molecular identifiers.

The library came from 5' RACE. Sequencer: Illumina HiSeq 2500. A second about 7 to 12 cycle PCR used a sample-barcoded 5' primer and a J-beta primer mix. A template-switch 5' adaptor carrying 12 random nucleotides introduced a unique molecular identifier onto each TCR beta cDNA molecule. Each sample yielded at least 2.5 million CDR3-containing paired-end reads. First-strand cDNA synthesis was performed from all RNA using the Mint cDNA synthesis kit, with priming by a TRBC-specific oligonucleotide. Following uracil-DNA glycosylase treatment, a first 18-cycle PCR with universal primers M1SS and BC2_uni_R was performed on all cDNA. As for the original processing: Each sample was normalized by randomly selecting 1 million high-quality reads, each carrying a distinct molecular identifier. Reads sharing molecular identifiers were discarded rather than binned into consensus sequences. MiTCR, with a Q25 quality threshold and the strictest error-elimination algorithm, was used for CDR3 identification, clonotype clustering and error correction. A nonparametric unseen species model with Euler transformation was used to estimate lower-bound total TCR beta diversity. Using fastp at Q25 and MiXCR, TCRdb reprocessed the public reads and kept productive beta chains. CDR3 protein duplicates are merged, each entry listing the most common genes and DNA. These V and J calls originate from TCRdb's pipeline instead of the authors' own analysis. This sample lists some 790,000 distinct CDR3 sequences; 25% to 35% were detected once. The top ten clones comprise 15% to 20% of the sample.

Including the terminal cysteine and phenylalanine, the CDR3 comprises 13 residues. Here the CDR3 DNA is all that survives: 39 bases in frame from base 1. A distance of 8 bases separates the germline ends of V and J, which lose 2 bases and 4 bases respectively. Based on the germline V gene, the CDR1 and CDR2 sequences are KGHSH and LQKENI. Systemically healthy Caucasian individuals from Russia, approximately 39 in total and aged about 6 to 90 years, were included as donors. Roughly 9.5 milliliters of peripheral blood were drawn from each donor into EDTA-treated Vacutainer tubes. Ficoll-Paque density-gradient centrifugation was used to isolate PBMCs, with at least 6.5 million per sample. Total RNA, at least 5 micrograms per sample, was extracted from PBMCs with Trizol reagent. For every donor, an aliquot of PBMCs went through flow cytometry to measure the percentages of naive CD45RAhigh/CD27high T cells.

Remarks on this clonotype: The antigen this receptor binds is unknown. No much larger clone exists at a distance of one base, and base qualities are not known.

Results the study describes overall, beyond this receptor: Observed TCR beta diversity per million T cells fell roughly linearly with age, and a significant reduction was already apparent by age approximately 40. Conclusive comparison of naive and antigen-experienced compartments was prevented by the profiling of bulk unsorted PBMCs. Compared with the aged group, more naive CD4+ T cells, fewer expanded clones and increased TCR diversity were shown by the long-lived group, suggesting age selection. The percentage of naive T cells measured by flow cytometry correlated strongly with observed TCR beta diversity. Because the CMV infection status of the donors was unknown, age-related changes in expanded clonotypes may potentially have been confounded. Total diversity estimates from one million sequenced T cells were considered lower bounds and underestimates.

Sequencing used blood. The sequence joins TRBV18 to TRBJ2-5; TRBD1 could be the D gene, as 6 bases match. This clonotype was obtained from a woman of 80 years or more in good health. The DNA sequence follows: TGTGCCAGCTCACCATCACAGGGAGAGACCCAGTACTTC. This yields the protein CASSPSQGETQYF. Reference TRBV18 and TRBJ2-5 proteins supply the regions before and after the CDR3; the full variable domain is: NAGVMQNPRHLVRRRGQEARLRCSPMKGHSHVYWYRQLPEEGLKFMVYLQKENIIDESGMPKERFSAEFPKEGPSILRIQQVVRGDSAAYFCASSPSQGETQYFGPGTRLLVL.